These T cell receptor beta chains were read from a single sample in a study of blood T cell repertoires in COVID-19. Sequencing used immunoSEQ multiplex PCR; TCRdb keeps in-frame clones, though not all of them. The sample contains about 170,000 clones, around 82% of which appear only once. The sample comprised peripheral blood. These receptors were obtained from a woman older than 75 with active or convalescent COVID-19. Both conserved end residues are part of each CDR3. A D gene is named only where the DNA matches it firmly. Expanded clones get a size class; other rows say once, few or many, or leave the size out.

v_gene: TRBV29-1; d_gene: .; j_gene: TRBJ1-3; abundance: .; CDR3aa: CSVETAGNTIYF; CDR3nt: TGCAGCGTTGAGACAGCCGGAAACACCATATATTTT
v_gene: TRBV5-4; d_gene: TRBD2; j_gene: TRBJ2-1; abundance: once; CDR3aa: CASSPRREGTHEQFF; CDR3nt: TGTGCCAGCAGCCCCCGGCGGGAGGGTACCCATGAGCAGTTCTTC
v_gene: TRBV5-1; d_gene: .; j_gene: TRBJ1-2; abundance: .; CDR3aa: CASSLVGLSLKSGGYTF; CDR3nt: TGCGCCAGCAGCTTGGTGGGTTTGAGCCTTAAGTCGGGTGGCTACACCTTC
v_gene: TRBV5-1; d_gene: TRBD2; j_gene: TRBJ2-3; abundance: .; CDR3aa: CASSLDGTSGTDTQYF; CDR3nt: TGCGCCAGCAGCCTCGACGGGACTAGCGGCACAGATACGCAGTATTTT
v_gene: TRBV7-9; d_gene: TRBD2; j_gene: TRBJ2-1; abundance: .; CDR3aa: CASSSVGLAGSNEQFF; CDR3nt: TGTGCCAGCAGCTCCGTCGGACTAGCGGGAAGCAATGAGCAGTTCTTC
v_gene: TRBV28; d_gene: .; j_gene: TRBJ1-1; abundance: .; CDR3aa: CASSFNRELGLSEAFF; CDR3nt: TGTGCCAGCAGTTTCAACCGGGAACTAGGACTCTCTGAAGCTTTCTTT
v_gene: TRBV3-1/TRBV3-2; d_gene: .; j_gene: TRBJ2-5; abundance: .; CDR3aa: CASSQWSQVQGQETQYF; CDR3nt: TGTGCCAGCAGCCAATGGTCTCAGGTTCAAGGCCAAGAGACCCAGTACTTC
v_gene: TRBV19; d_gene: .; j_gene: TRBJ2-3; abundance: once; CDR3aa: CASSLGGTSISHTDTQYF; CDR3nt: TGTGCCAGTAGTTTGGGGGGGACATCTATATCCCACACAGATACGCAGTATTTT
v_gene: TRBV2; d_gene: .; j_gene: TRBJ2-3; abundance: .; CDR3aa: CASSESTRGTDTQYF; CDR3nt: TGTGCCAGCAGTGAAAGTACTAGAGGCACAGATACGCAGTATTTT
v_gene: TRBV3-1/TRBV3-2; d_gene: TRBD2; j_gene: TRBJ2-3; abundance: .; CDR3aa: CASSQPVEGGRAVDTQYF; CDR3nt: TGTGCCAGCAGCCAGCCGGTAGAGGGCGGGAGGGCCGTAGATACGCAGTATTTT
v_gene: TRBV24-1; d_gene: .; j_gene: TRBJ2-5; abundance: once; CDR3aa: CATSDPTQGGETQYF; CDR3nt: TGTGCCACCAGTGATCCCACCCAGGGAGGAGAGACCCAGTACTTC
v_gene: TRBV19; d_gene: TRBD1; j_gene: TRBJ1-1; abundance: .; CDR3aa: CASHQTGDWWTEAFF; CDR3nt: TGTGCCAGCCATCAGACAGGGGACTGGTGGACTGAAGCTTTCTTT
v_gene: TRBV3-1/TRBV3-2; d_gene: .; j_gene: TRBJ2-2; abundance: few; CDR3aa: CASRPNYNTGELFF; CDR3nt: TGTGCCAGCAGACCGAACTACAACACCGGGGAGCTGTTTTTT
v_gene: TRBV6-5; d_gene: TRBD1; j_gene: TRBJ2-1; abundance: .; CDR3aa: CASRRTGDGAQFF; CDR3nt: TGTGCCAGCAGACGAACAGGGGACGGGGCGCAGTTCTTC
v_gene: TRBV5-5; d_gene: TRBD2; j_gene: TRBJ2-1; abundance: .; CDR3aa: CASSAPGLVLSYNEQFF; CDR3nt: TGTGCCAGCAGCGCACCGGGACTAGTTCTTTCCTACAATGAGCAGTTCTTC
v_gene: TRBV6-5; d_gene: .; j_gene: TRBJ1-5; abundance: .; CDR3aa: CASRGGANQPQHF; CDR3nt: TGTGCCTCCAGGGGAGGGGCTAATCAGCCCCAGCATTTT
v_gene: TRBV2; d_gene: .; j_gene: TRBJ2-6; abundance: .; CDR3aa: CASSLDLTALQSGANVLTF; CDR3nt: TGTGCCAGCAGTCTAGACCTGACTGCCCTTCAGTCTGGGGCCAACGTCCTGACTTTC
v_gene: TRBV9; d_gene: .; j_gene: TRBJ2-7; abundance: .; CDR3aa: CASSVATSPTGDYEQYF; CDR3nt: TGTGCCAGCAGCGTAGCTACCTCCCCGACAGGAGACTACGAGCAGTACTTC
v_gene: TRBV5-1; d_gene: TRBD1; j_gene: TRBJ2-7; abundance: .; CDR3aa: CASSLEAGGPNEQYF; CDR3nt: TGCGCCAGCAGCTTGGAGGCAGGGGGCCCCAACGAGCAGTACTTC
v_gene: TRBV7-3; d_gene: TRBD1; j_gene: TRBJ2-7; abundance: .; CDR3aa: CASSFSGQGFYEQYF; CDR3nt: TGTGCCAGCAGCTTCTCGGGACAGGGATTCTACGAGCAGTACTTC
v_gene: TRBV18; d_gene: TRBD1; j_gene: TRBJ2-2; abundance: .; CDR3aa: CASSPGTGNTGELFF; CDR3nt: TGTGCCAGCTCACCGGGGACAGGGAACACCGGGGAGCTGTTTTTT
v_gene: TRBV7-2; d_gene: TRBD1; j_gene: TRBJ2-3; abundance: once; CDR3aa: CASSLRDRRTLSTDTQYF; CDR3nt: TGTGCCAGCAGCCTTCGGGACAGGAGGACGTTGAGCACAGATACGCAGTATTTT
v_gene: TRBV6-5; d_gene: .; j_gene: TRBJ2-2; abundance: .; CDR3aa: CASSPTTSLSGELFF; CDR3nt: TGTGCCAGCAGTCCCACCACTAGCCTCTCCGGGGAGCTGTTTTTT
v_gene: TRBV15; d_gene: .; j_gene: TRBJ1-1; abundance: once; CDR3aa: CATSRGDTNTEAFF; CDR3nt: TGTGCCACCAGCAGAGGGGACACGAACACTGAAGCTTTCTTT
v_gene: TRBV19; d_gene: .; j_gene: TRBJ1-2; abundance: .; CDR3aa: CASSREVNYGYTF; CDR3nt: TGTGCCAGTAGTAGGGAGGTTAACTATGGCTACACCTTC